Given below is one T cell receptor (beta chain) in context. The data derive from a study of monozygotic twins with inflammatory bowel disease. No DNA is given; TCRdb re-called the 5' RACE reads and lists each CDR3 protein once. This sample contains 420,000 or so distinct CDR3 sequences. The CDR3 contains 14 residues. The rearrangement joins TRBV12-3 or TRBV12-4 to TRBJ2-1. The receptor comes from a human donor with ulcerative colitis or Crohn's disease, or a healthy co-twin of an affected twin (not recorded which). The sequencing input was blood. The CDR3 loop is CASSLGINPNEQFF.